The 3 T cell receptor beta chains below all came from one sample that was sequenced in a study of beta chain features in type 1 diabetes. Study observations and caveats: TCRB CDR3s from Type 1 diabetes patients were moderately but significantly shorter in all four CD4+ subsets.

The investigators reverse transcribed all of the isolated RNA, so they sequenced expressed TCRB transcripts. The data were produced by immunoSEQ multiplex PCR, yet TCRdb's version contains in-frame clones alone and is incomplete. The profile shows a few hundred thousand clones, around 24% of them singletons. These receptors lack a known antigen. Material: naive CD4+ T cells from blood. The receptors were gathered from a woman aged 25 to 39 with type 1 diabetes.

In this sample, this clone turned up a few times. V usage is TRBV25-1 and J usage is TRBJ2-7, with D possibly being TRBD1 (5 bases). V gave up 1 base and J gave up 4 bases, with 17 bases separating them. The germline CDR1 and CDR2 sequences are MGHDK and SYGVNS. The CDR3 is made up of 16 amino acids. CDR3 protein: CASSESGRATRYEQYF. The CDR3 nucleotides are TGTGCCAGCAGTGAATCGGGCAGGGCTACCAGATACGAGCAGTACTTC.

The chain has TRBV18 and TRBJ1-1, with D perhaps matching TRBD1 (6 bases). V was shortened by 5 bases and J by 0 bases, with 16 bases between the two germline ends. The CDR3 consists of 16 residues. The germline gives CDR1 KGHSH, CDR2 LQKENI. CDR3 nucleotide sequence: TGTGCCAGCTCAAGACGACAGGATATGATGAACACTGAAGCTTTCTTT. Protein sequence: CASSRRQDMMNTEAFF.

Here the CDR3 DNA reads TGTGCCAGCAGTCTAATGGGGGGGCACCAAGAGACCCAGTACTTC. It is translated as CASSLMGGHQETQYF. The genes are TRBV6-6 and TRBJ2-5; possibly TRBD2 for D (7 bases). CDR3 length equals 15 residues. CDR1 is MNHNY and CDR2 is SVGAGI in the germline V gene (reference sequence). V lost 5 bases and J 0 bases, leaving 13 bases between the germline ends.